This T cell receptor beta chain was captured in a study of human T cells and chemical hapten exposure. At the level of the study: Sensitization was performed using 2% DPC on a 2 cm by 2 cm upper inner arm skin site. Diphenylcyclopropenone was applied weekly to patients' scalps across the roughly 25-week study. Slight volume differences across pooled libraries mainly accounted for varying per-sample TCR yields.

In its sample, this clonotype was seen a few times. Germline CDR1 SGHNT, CDR2 YYREEE (reference sequence). The ends were cut back, 4 bases at V and 6 bases at J, with 19 bases in the middle. CDR3 length: 15 residues. TCRdb redid the calling of the RACE reads with MiXCR, one entry per CDR3 protein. The sample lists approximately 100,000 distinct CDR3 sequences; approximately 10% were seen once. Time point defined: patch test 1, 2 weeks after DPC sensitization. Noted treatment: therapeutic diphenylcyclopropenone sensitization with weekly scalp DPC. This chain connects TRBV5-4 to TRBJ1-2, with D possibly matching TRBD1 (5 bases). Sequencing was performed on whole blood, taken in connection with sensitization to the hapten diphenylcyclopropenone (DPC). The sequence came from a woman in her 40s with alopecia areata. Some clones in this sample may be carry-over from other donors' samples. CDR3 sequence reads: CASSHRDGQSHGYTF. In nucleotides, the CDR3 is TGTGCCAGCAGCCATAGGGACGGTCAGTCCCATGGCTACACCTTC.